Listed below are T cell receptor beta chains from one sample, sequenced in a study of blood T cell repertoires in COVID-19. The repertoire was sequenced with immunoSEQ multiplex PCR; TCRdb's copy has only in-frame clones and lacks some. Here the sample spans some 150,000 clones, 79% being singletons. Input material: peripheral blood. These receptors came from a man aged 45-60 years with active or convalescent COVID-19. CDR3s leave out the opening cysteine and the closing phenylalanine or tryptophan. The order of the fields is CDR3 length, V gene, J gene, CDR3 protein.

10	TRBV19	TRBJ1-1	ASSARGLEAF
11	TRBV3-1/TRBV3-2	TRBJ1-2	ASSQAARGGYT
12	TRBV19	TRBJ2-5	ASSLGHLQETQY
12	TRBV5-3	TRBJ2-7	ARSSGTPPYEQY
13	TRBV7-9	TRBJ1-2	ASSPRTGGSDGYT
11	TRBV29-1	TRBJ1-1	SVARAVNTEAF
14	TRBV7-2	TRBJ2-2	ASSWVGDPNTGELF
12	TRBV2	TRBJ2-7	ASSRQGGAYEQY
12	TRBV19	TRBJ1-2	ASSPRTANYGYT
12	TRBV11-1	TRBJ1-4	ASSSDRGDEKLF
12	TRBV5-5	TRBJ2-7	ASSGTSGSYEQY
13	TRBV6-5	TRBJ1-2	ASRVRDSPNYGYT
12	TRBV15	TRBJ1-1	ATSIGQVATEAF